This TCR beta chain was sequenced for a study of shared clonotypes between healthy human individuals. Study summary: For every donor, three CD4 naive, three CD4 memory, two CD8 naive and one CD8 memory plates were used.

Study-level results: It was expected that sequencing depth would affect clonotype sharing among donors. Apart from blood, nothing was sampled; tissue repertoires likely differ.

CDR3 length: 12 amino acids. Trimming removed 5 bases from V and 6 bases from J, with 8 bases in between. CDR1 is SEHNR and CDR2 is FQNEAQ in the germline V gene (reference sequence). About this clone itself: Its antigen is currently unknown.

CD8 memory merged CD45RO+ with CCR7-negative CD45RA+ TemRA cells. The repertoire was sequenced with immunoSEQ multiplex PCR; TCRdb's copy has only in-frame clones and lacks some. This sample has 600,000 to 750,000 clones; around 91% occur once, and the top ten carry about 34%. The J gene is TRBJ2-1, the V gene TRBV7-9, with no clear D. Material for sequencing was memory CD8+ T cells from PBMCs. As for subset: CD45RO+ cells pooled with CCR7-negative TemRA cells. This TCR came from a man between 18 and 35 years old in good health. Some clones in this sample may be carry-over from other donors' samples. CDR3 amino acids: CASSPQPNEQFF. The CDR3 nucleotides read TGTGCCAGCAGCCCACAACCCAATGAGCAGTTCTTC.